This TCR beta chain was retrieved from a study of T cells in Graves' hyperthyroidism and ophthalmopathy (dated by TCRdb to 2018 to 2020). The study in broad terms: Peripheral blood samples were taken at initial diagnosis, before any treatment was given. Prospective prediction of ophthalmopathy was tested in an independent validation cohort consisting of 18 to 20 hyperthyroidism patients and some 17 patients who later progressed to ophthalmopathy. In more than 5 Graves' hyperthyroidism patients, the study also compared T-cell repertoires from thyroid tissue with T-cell repertoires from blood. The approximately 100 discovery patients were randomly divided into training and test sets at a 7:3 ratio. According to the paper, TCR Vbeta CDR3 sequencing was carried out on some 140 peripheral blood samples, which came from over 40 ophthalmopathy, around 74 hyperthyroidism and roughly 17 progressor patients. TCR V-J signatures able to tell the groups apart were searched for in a discovery cohort of 95 or so patients, of whom around 42 had Graves' ophthalmopathy and 55 to 60 had stable Graves' hyperthyroidism. Following sampling, methimazole starting at 30 mg daily was given to hyperthyroidism patients, and high-dose intravenous methylprednisolone was given to ophthalmopathy patients.

V gives up 1 base and J gives up 0 bases, and the segment between their germline ends measures 8 bases. From its cysteine to its phenylalanine, the CDR3 spans 15 amino acids. Only CDR3 DNA remains: 45 bases, in frame from the first base. The TCR beta CDR3 regions were amplified from RNA transcripts. For the first round of RT-PCR on the TCR CDR3, the HTBI primer set was used together with the Qiagen OneStep RT-PCR kit. A second multiplex PCR round built the libraries, followed by size selection and purification. Sequencing of the libraries was done on an Illumina HiSeq2000 using paired-end 100 bp reads. The paper's data handling went like this. Raw data were processed with SOAPnuke, discarding reads with adapters, uncalled bases, mean Phred below 15, or no exact constant-primer or identifier match. COPE v1.2.5 was used to merge the high-quality paired reads, and each unique nucleotide sequence was defined as a clonotype. MiTCR v1.1 was used to align clonotypes to the IMGT TRBV, TRBD and TRBJ reference segments. Only V-J combinations with frequency above 0.0001, covering approximately 99% of repertoires, were analysed. A TCS score was defined as the ratio between F50 (clonal expansion) and ExV (chaos), using BLOSUM62-based TCRdist between CDR3 peptides within each V-J. Welch's t-statistics and random forest reduced fewer than 600 V-J features to 10 to 15, which were used in a naive Bayes classifier (R e1071). TCRdb ran its own pipeline on the public reads, namely fastp trimming at Q25 and MiXCR clone calling, and kept in-frame beta chains. Rows merge per CDR3 protein into single entries with the most common DNA and genes. What appears here as the V and J calls and clone size reflects TCRdb's work, not the paper's. The sample table holds some 500,000 distinct CDR3 sequences, of which roughly 16% were seen once. The ten largest account for approximately 30% of the sample.

In the ophthalmopathy patients, disease was moderately to severely active, with a Clinical Activity Score of 3 or more, a NOSPECS grade of 4 or more, and a duration of less than 3 months. Exclusion was applied to patients with uncontrolled infections, other autoimmune diseases, pregnancy or lactation. Diagnoses were based on clinical symptoms, serum thyroxine and TRAb, thyroid ultrasound and orbital computed tomography. PBMCs were separated from roughly 10 ml of fresh peripheral blood using Ficoll-Paque density gradient centrifugation. Total RNA was extracted with Trizol reagent, and quality was checked on an Agilent 2100 Bioanalyzer. What the research found in general, with its limitations: Sample size was not statistically predetermined, and investigators were not blinded to group allocation. In validation, progression to ophthalmopathy was predicted by the model with about 70% sensitivity and approximately 78% specificity, a median of roughly six months before onset. Most expanded thyroid clonotypes (frequency above 0.001) were also detected in blood, a finding suggesting that blood repertoires may reflect thyroid immune responses. In cross-validation, a model built on a 13 V-J signature told ophthalmopathy apart from stable hyperthyroidism with 85% to 90% sensitivity and roughly 83% specificity, and in testing the same model reached 80%/75%.

This clonotype was counted at least ten times. The antigen this receptor binds is unknown. No quality values exist for individual bases; no much larger clone is one base distant. The receptor was derived from a woman in her twenties or thirties with Graves' ophthalmopathy. This chain joins TRBV12-3 or TRBV12-4 to TRBJ2-3; the D gene cannot be resolved reliably. The sample taken for sequencing was blood. The DNA sequence follows: TGTGCCAGCAGTTTAGAAGATCCTAGCACAGATACGCAGTATTTT. Translated, it gives CASSLEDPSTDTQYF.